This T cell receptor (beta chain) originates from a study of cytomegalovirus exposure and HLA in healthy donors. PCR was performed using 60 Vbeta and 13 Jbeta primers. Only in-frame clones appear in the TCRdb table, and some are missing; sequencing was by immunoSEQ multiplex PCR. The sample shows roughly 240,000 clones, around 80% of them seen only once. Sample: PBMCs. This receptor was taken from a woman aged 35 to 49 in good health and CMV-seropositive.

Written as DNA, the CDR3 is TGTGCCAGCAGTGAGACAGAGGAGAGCGAAAAACTGTTTTTT. Its translation is CASSETEESEKLFF. V is TRBV6-4 and J is TRBJ1-4, with D perhaps matching TRBD1 (5 bases). CDR3 size: 14 residues. Germline lookup yields CDR1 MRHNA and CDR2 SNTAGT. Trimming took 3 bases from V and 8 from J, leaving 13 bases between them.